This is a list of T cell receptor beta chains from one sample in a study of control samples from healthy donors and cancer patients. Repertoires were generated with immunoSEQ multiplex PCR, while TCRdb's copy carries only in-frame clones and drops some. This sample has approximately 59,000 clones, with 87% found just once. The material sequenced was PBMCs. The receptors derive from a woman aged 60-75 years with lung cancer. The CDR3 runs from the conserved cysteine through the conserved F or W. The order of the fields is V gene, J gene, clone size, D gene, CDR3 DNA, CDR3 protein. D genes are given only for firm matches. Clone size, where shown, is once, few, many, or a class for clones that have expanded.

>TRBV2|TRBJ1-1|-|-
TGTGCCAGCAGTAACCAAGGGCCCATCACTGAAGCTTTCTTT
CASSNQGPITEAFF
>TRBV7-2|TRBJ2-7|-|-
TGTGCCAGCAGCTTAAGCGCTTCTCCGGGTCCCTACGAGCAGTACTTC
CASSLSASPGPYEQYF
>TRBV2|TRBJ2-7|-|-
TGTGCCAGCAGTTCCGACAGCGCCGAGCAGTACTTC
CASSSDSAEQYF
>TRBV12-5|TRBJ1-1|-|-
TGTGCTAGTGGTTCATCGGGAGGGAGGCGAACTGAAGCTTTCTTT
CASGSSGGRRTEAFF
>TRBV15|TRBJ1-4|-|-
TGTGCCACCAGCAGAGATCTCGGTATAGCCTCAAATGAAAAACTGTTTTTT
CATSRDLGIASNEKLFF
>TRBV5-6|TRBJ2-6|-|TRBD1
TGTGCCAGCAGCATACTACAGGGGGCCTCCTTCTCTGGGGCCAACGTCCTGACTTTC
CASSILQGASFSGANVLTF
>TRBV5-1|TRBJ1-4|-|-
TGCGCCAGCTCCCGGGACAATAATGAAAAACTGTTTTTT
CASSRDNNEKLFF
>TRBV20-1|TRBJ2-4|once|TRBD1
TGCAGTTGCGACAGGGGGAACATTCAGTACTTC
CSCDRGNIQYF
>TRBV5-5|TRBJ1-4|few|TRBD1
TGTGCCAGCAGCTGGGACAGGGTCGAAAAACTGTTTTTT
CASSWDRVEKLFF
>TRBV6-6|TRBJ1-1|-|-
TGTGCCAGCAGTTACAGGCAGGGAACCGAAGCTTTCTTT
CASSYRQGTEAFF
>TRBV7-9|TRBJ1-1|-|TRBD1
TGTGCCAGCAGCTTAGCCCAGGGGGCATCTGAAGCTTTCTTT
CASSLAQGASEAFF
>TRBV18|TRBJ2-2|-|TRBD1
TGTGCCAGCTCACCAACCCCCGGGACAGGTATCACCGGGGAGCTGTTTTTT
CASSPTPGTGITGELFF
>TRBV30|TRBJ1-3|-|-
TGTGCCTGGAGTGTCTTGGCAAACACCATATATTTT
CAWSVLANTIYF
>TRBV18|TRBJ2-7|-|TRBD2
TGTGCCAGCTTAGGGACTAGCGGGAACAACGAGCAGTACTTC
CASLGTSGNNEQYF
>TRBV6-5|TRBJ1-3|-|TRBD1
TGTGCCAGCAGTCCGCAGGGGGGCTCTGGAAACACCATATATTTT
CASSPQGGSGNTIYF
>TRBV9|TRBJ2-3|-|TRBD1
TGTGCCAGCAGCGCACAGGGGTACACAGATACGCAGTATTTT
CASSAQGYTDTQYF
>TRBV7-2|TRBJ2-3|-|TRBD1
TGTGCCAGCAGCTTAGAAGGGGGCTTGGGTACGCAGTATTTT
CASSLEGGLGTQYF
>TRBV5-1|TRBJ1-1|-|TRBD1
TGCGCCAGCAGCTCACAGGGGGGCGACACTGAAGCTTTCTTT
CASSSQGGDTEAFF
>TRBV2|TRBJ1-2|-|-
TGTGCCAGCATTGTTGAACCTCGTACGGGGGGGAGGGATGGCTACACCTTC
CASIVEPRTGGRDGYTF
>TRBV2|TRBJ1-1|once|-
TGTGCCAGCCTCAGGGAAACGGTGCGAACTGAAGCTTTCTTT
CASLRETVRTEAFF
>TRBV12-3/TRBV12-4|TRBJ2-6|once|-
TGCCGGGGCTGCCGCTCTGGGGCCAACGTCCTGACTTTC
CRGCRSGANVLTF
>TRBV3-1/TRBV3-2|TRBJ1-3|-|-
TGTGCCAGCAGCCAAATATTGGGGTCAGGAAACACCATATATTTT
CASSQILGSGNTIYF
>TRBV12-3/TRBV12-4|TRBJ2-2|-|-
TGTGCCAGCCGACCTCTGGGCACCGGGGAGCTGTTTTTT
CASRPLGTGELFF
>TRBV6-5|TRBJ2-4|once|-
TGTGCCAGCAGTCGGACTGACGCCAAAAACATTCAGTACTTC
CASSRTDAKNIQYF
>TRBV25-1|TRBJ1-5|-|-
TGTGCCAGCAGTGAAGGGGACACTCAGCCCCAGCATTTT
CASSEGDTQPQHF
>TRBV11-1|TRBJ1-1|-|TRBD1
TGTGCCAGCAGCAGACAGGGGAGGGACACTGAAGCTTTCTTT
CASSRQGRDTEAFF
>TRBV3-1/TRBV3-2|TRBJ2-5|-|-
TGTGCCAGCAGCCTCAGGCGGGGGACCCAGTACTTC
CASSLRRGTQYF
>TRBV13|TRBJ2-2|-|-
TGTGCCAGCAGCTGGGGCGCGAACACCGGGGAGCTGTTTTTT
CASSWGANTGELFF
>TRBV28|TRBJ1-6|-|TRBD1
TGTGCCAGCAGCTCCCAGGGGGCCTATAATTCACCCCTCCACTTT
CASSSQGAYNSPLHF
>TRBV6-5|TRBJ1-5|-|-
TGTGCCAGCAGGCCAGGGCGGTATAGCAATCAGCCCCAGCATTTT
CASRPGRYSNQPQHF
>TRBV18|TRBJ2-1|-|TRBD2
TGTGCCAGCTCATCGACTAGCGGGGGGGCCCGCTCCTACAATGAGCAGTTCTTC
CASSSTSGGARSYNEQFF